Included here is one TCR beta chain sequence, with context. This sample is drawn from a study of blood T cell repertoires in COVID-19. Study summary: Nucleic acid was either cDNA or gDNA, and it came from T cells, B-cell-depleted T cells, or PBMCs.

Per the original data handling: Estimation of nucleated cell counts was performed using reference gene primer amplification. The assay was immunoSEQ multiplex PCR, and TCRdb's table has in-frame clones only and misses some. V and J calls and clone size are copied from that table; D and trimming were computed from the DNA. The table lists 14,000 or so clones, roughly nine tenths of them singletons. CDR1 is LGHNT and CDR2 is FRNRAP in the germline V gene. Germline trimming cut 1 base from V and 3 bases from J; bases unmatched to any gene: 7. There are 17 residues in the CDR3. The specimen sequenced was peripheral blood. The chain is built from TRBV12-5 and TRBJ2-2; TRBD1 matches 8 bases. The receptor comes from a human donor with active COVID-19. The donor label of this sample is uncertain. CDR3 nucleotide sequence: TGTGCTAGTGGTTTGGCGACAGGGGCGGCGTACACCGGGGAGCTGTTTTTT. Translation gives CASGLATGAAYTGELFF.